A single sample gave rise to the 14 T cell receptor beta chains below, sequenced in a study of cytomegalovirus exposure and HLA in healthy donors. PCR primers comprised 60 Vbeta and 13 Jbeta primers. The assay was immunoSEQ multiplex PCR, and TCRdb's table has in-frame clones only and misses some. Here the sample spans around 67,000 clones, around 87% being singletons. The specimen sequenced was PBMCs. These receptors all stem from a woman aged 25 to 39 in good health and CMV-seropositive.

The genes are TRBV19 and TRBJ1-1; the D is unclear. Germline CDR1 LNHDA, CDR2 SQIVND (reference sequence). Trimming pared 2 bases from V and 11 bases from J, leaving 12 bases between. CDR3 length: 12 residues. The CDR3 DNA reads as TGTGCCAGTAGTATAACAGAGGAGGAGGCTTTCTTT. Encoded protein: CASSITEEEAFF.

The chain employs TRBV28 and TRBJ2-1; D possibly matches TRBD1 or TRBD2 (10 bases each). V was cut by 6 bases and J by 0 bases, with 33 bases left in between. Germline V gene lookup returns CDR1 MDHEN and CDR2 SYDVKM. This CDR3 is 22 amino acids long. The CDR3 DNA sequence: TGTGCCAGCAGAACCGGGACAGGGGAACCCAGCGGGAGGGGTGGCTCCTACAATGAGCAGTTCTTC. This encodes CASRTGTGEPSGRGGSYNEQFF.

This rearrangement joins TRBV29-1 to TRBJ2-7; D gene ambiguous. Germline CDR1 reads SQVTM; CDR2 reads ANQGSEA. V lost 1 base, J lost 5 bases, and 9 bases lay in between. The CDR3 sequence is 12 residues long. The CDR3 DNA follows: TGCAGCGTTGAAGGCAGACAACACGAGCAGTACTTC. Translating gives CSVEGRQHEQYF.

The gene calls are TRBV1 and TRBJ2-7; the table's D gene call, TRBD2, was not cross checked with the DNA. TRBV1 is a pseudogene locus. The CDR3 is made up of 14 amino acids. In nucleotides, the CDR3 is TGCACCAGCAGCCCCTCGGCGGGAGGGCCCGAGCAGTACTTC. Its protein is CTSSPSAGGPEQYF.

The V and J genes are TRBV19 and TRBJ2-1; the D gene is possibly TRBD2 (7 bases). CDR3 length: 17 amino acids. The germline gives CDR1 LNHDA, CDR2 SQIVND (reference sequence). With 3 bases removed from V and 4 bases from J, the gap between germline ends came to 19 bases. DNA of the CDR3: TGTGCCAGTAGTATCGGGGAATGGCGGGGGCCGTACAATGAGCAGTTCTTC. This gives the protein CASSIGEWRGPYNEQFF.

The chain has TRBV15 and TRBJ2-3; the match to TRBD1 covers 7 bases. V lost 5 bases, J lost 3 bases, and 14 bases stayed unmatched. This CDR3 region has 17 residues. CDR1 and CDR2 (germline): LNHNV, YYDKDF (reference sequence). CDR3 sequence reads: CATSPLRQGEFTDTQYF. CDR3 nucleotides: TGTGCCACCAGCCCGCTCCGACAGGGAGAGTTTACAGATACGCAGTATTTT.

This clone has only a few counts. The chain joins TRBV6-1 to TRBJ2-7; D not certain. Germline CDR1 reads MNHNS; CDR2 reads SASEGT. The germline V and J ends were trimmed by 1 base and 3 bases, with 7 bases remaining between them. This CDR3 spans 13 amino acids. The CDR3 DNA is TGTGCCAGCAGTGAAGTACAGAGCTACGAGCAGTACTTC. Amino acid sequence: CASSEVQSYEQYF.

The CDR3 here is CASSQDSDIYNSPLHF. CDR3 sequence (DNA): TGTGCCAGCAGTCAGGACAGTGACATCTATAATTCACCCCTCCACTTT. The J gene is TRBJ1-6, the V gene TRBV6-4; D perhaps matches TRBD1 (6 bases). The CDR3 length is 16 residues. Deletions cut 5 bases from V and 3 bases from J, with 14 bases between. The germline gives CDR1 MRHNA, CDR2 SNTAGT.

V and J are TRBV5-8 and TRBJ2-1; 7 bases map to TRBD2. This CDR3 spans 15 amino acids. After removal of 4 bases from V and 7 bases from J, the junction contained 11 bases not matched to a gene. The V gene's germline CDR1 is SGHTS and CDR2 YDEGEE. The CDR3 region is CASSRTRGRRNEQFF. The DNA for the CDR3 is TGTGCCAGCAGCAGGACTAGAGGGAGACGAAATGAGCAGTTCTTC.

The chain couples TRBV4-2 to TRBJ2-5; TRBD1 aligns across 9 bases. This CDR3 region has 16 residues. V trimming: 0 bases; J trimming: 1 base; junction bases outside the gene matches: 3. Germline CDR1 and CDR2: LGHNA and YNFKEQ. The DNA of the CDR3 is TGTGCCAGCAGCCAAGATCCGGACAGGGGCCAAGAGACCCAGTACTTC. Encoded protein: CASSQDPDRGQETQYF.

V and J are TRBV6-6 and TRBJ2-2; D unclear. From germline, CDR1 is MNHNY and CDR2 SVGAGI (reference sequence). This CDR3 is built from 12 residues. The V and J ends lost 2 bases and 7 bases respectively, with 5 bases between them. CDR3 DNA sequence: TGTGCCAGCAGTTACGAGGTCGGGGAGCTGTTTTTT. Its protein product is CASSYEVGELFF.

V is TRBV6-1 and J is TRBJ1-2; D unresolved. The CDR3 contains 14 residues. Germline loops: CDR1 MNHNS, CDR2 SASEGT. V was clipped by 6 bases and J by 5 bases, with 16 bases between them. The chain's CDR3 is CASSPLGSVYGYTF. The CDR3 nucleotides read TGTGCCAGCAGCCCGTTAGGCAGCGTATATGGCTACACCTTC.

This chain uses TRBV6-5 with TRBJ2-1; 8 bases agree with TRBD2. The CDR3 is 14 residues long. The J segment lost 0 bases and the V segment lost 6 bases, leaving 1 base of the junction unmatched. Germline CDR1 is MNHEY and CDR2 is SVGAGI. CDR3 in DNA: TGTGCCAGCAGCGGGACTAGCTCCTACAATGAGCAGTTCTTC. This encodes CASSGTSSYNEQFF.

This clone occurred once. The rearrangement uses TRBV5-4 and TRBJ2-7; D might be TRBD2 (6 bases). This CDR3 comprises 15 residues. V lost 0 bases, J lost 1 base, and 11 bases lay in between. From germline, CDR1 is SGHNT and CDR2 YYREEE (reference sequence). CDR3: CASSLGGGISYEQYF. CDR3 in DNA: TGTGCCAGCAGCTTGGGGGGCGGGATTTCCTACGAGCAGTACTTC.